The 15 T cell receptor beta chains given below trace back to one sample, sequenced in a study of cytomegalovirus exposure and HLA in healthy donors. Both 60 Vbeta primers and 13 Jbeta primers went into the PCR. Only in-frame clones appear in the TCRdb table, and some are missing; sequencing was by immunoSEQ multiplex PCR. The sample gives tens of thousands of clones, 75% to 80% of which show up once; around 3% is in the top ten. Sequenced sample: PBMCs. These receptor sequences come from a man between 18 and 35 years old in good health and CMV-seronegative.

The chain carries TRBV28 and TRBJ1-1, with 8 bases matching TRBD1. The CDR3 spans 14 residues. The J segment lost 11 bases and the V segment lost 5 bases, leaving 13 bases of the junction unmatched. The germline gives CDR1 MDHEN, CDR2 SYDVKM. The CDR3, as DNA: TGTGCCAGCAGTGGACAGGGTAGTGGAATTTGGGCTTTCTTT. Translating it yields CASSGQGSGIWAFF.

The V call is TRBV28, the J call TRBJ1-1; 10 bases are shared with TRBD1. Trimming removed 6 bases from V and 1 base from J; junction bases left unmatched: 5. CDR1 MDHEN and CDR2 SYDVKM come from the germline V gene. The CDR3 covers 15 residues. The DNA of the CDR3 is TGTGCCAGCAGCGACAGGGGGCATGGGAACACTGAAGCTTTCTTT. As protein: CASSDRGHGNTEAFF.

This clone came up a few times. V is TRBV4-1 and J is TRBJ2-5; 11 nucleotides agree with TRBD2. CDR1 MGHRA and CDR2 YSYEKL come from the germline V gene. J was trimmed by 5 bases and V by 3 bases; bases with no gene match: 5. The CDR3 loop spans 15 amino acids. The CDR3 bases are TGCGCCAGCAGCCACCTAGCGGGGGGTTGGGAGACCCAGTACTTC. Its translation is CASSHLAGGWETQYF.

V usage is TRBV4-2 and J usage is TRBJ1-6; D unclear. CDR1 is LGHNA and CDR2 is YNFKEQ in the germline V gene. The CDR3 runs 14 residues. Trimming removed 5 bases at V and 10 bases at J, with 15 bases between. This chain's CDR3 is CASSWEGLDSPLHF. The CDR3 bases are TGTGCCAGCAGCTGGGAGGGTTTGGACTCACCCCTCCACTTT.

The rearrangement links TRBV7-9 to TRBJ2-3; D ambiguous. The CDR3 runs to 14 residues. Trimming left V 2 bases short and J 2 bases short, with 8 bases between. The germline CDR1 and CDR2 sequences are SEHNR and FQNEAQ (reference sequence). The CDR3 DNA is TGTGCCAGCAGCTTACCTTTCCCCACAGATACGCAGTATTTT. This encodes CASSLPFPTDTQYF.

The genes are TRBV28 and TRBJ2-7; 8 bases match TRBD2. This CDR3 contains 14 residues. Trimming cost V 3 bases and J 2 bases; bases outside gene matches: 3. From germline, CDR1 is MDHEN and CDR2 SYDVKM. CDR3 bases: TGTGCCAGCAGTTTCTTGCGGGGGGCCTACGAGCAGTACTTC. The encoded protein is CASSFLRGAYEQYF. Complete variable domain (other parts from reference TRBV28 and TRBJ2-7): DVKVTQSSRYLVKRTGEKVFLECVQDMDHENMFWYRQDPGLGLRLIYFSYDVKMKEKGDIPEGYSVSREKKERFSLILESASTNQTSMYLCASSFLRGAYEQYFGPGTRLTVT.

The chain employs TRBV5-1 and TRBJ2-5; 8 positions agree with TRBD2. This CDR3 has 18 residues. Trimming at V came to 5 bases and at J to 3 bases, leaving 18 bases not matched to a gene. Germline V gives CDR1 SGHRS, CDR2 YFSETQ. The CDR3 DNA is TGCGCCAGCAGTTGGAGGCAACTGCGGGGGGAACGGGAAGAGACCCAGTACTTC. Its translation: CASSWRQLRGEREETQYF.

The CDR3: CASSKGLAGVDEQFF. The DNA of the CDR3 is TGTGCCAGCAGCAAAGGACTAGCGGGGGTTGATGAGCAGTTCTTC. V is TRBV7-7 and J is TRBJ2-1; TRBD2 matches at 13 bases. The CDR3 consists of 15 residues. The germline V gene encodes CDR1 SSHAT and CDR2 FNYEAQ (reference sequence). V shed 5 bases and J 8 bases; nucleotides not matched to a gene: 6.

The J gene is TRBJ2-5, the V gene TRBV7-6; TRBD1 matches 7 bases. V shed 2 bases, J shed 0 bases, and the junction held 9 bases outside the gene matches. The CDR3 length is 17 residues. Germline values: CDR1 SGHVS, CDR2 FNYEAQ. Written as DNA, the CDR3 is TGTGCCAGCAGCTTAATACAGGGGCTATCCTACCAAGAGACCCAGTACTTC. It translates to CASSLIQGLSYQETQYF.

A single count supports this clone. V usage is TRBV5-1 and J usage is TRBJ1-2, with 9 bases lining up with TRBD1. V was pared by 0 bases and J by 3 bases, with 6 bases of the junction left unmatched. CDR1 is SGHRS, CDR2 YFSETQ, per germline. This CDR3 has 16 residues. In nucleotides, the CDR3 is TGCGCCAGCAGCTTGGACCTGACAGGGGGGGACTATGGCTACACCTTC. Translation gives CASSLDLTGGDYGYTF.

The chain links TRBV18 to TRBJ2-1; 12 bases align to TRBD2. CDR1 is KGHSH and CDR2 is LQKENI in the germline V gene. V lost 6 bases, J lost 3 bases, and 6 bases stayed unmatched. The CDR3 contains 16 residues. The CDR3 loop is CASSLTSGGFYNEQFF. In DNA, the CDR3 is TGTGCCAGCTCCCTTACTAGCGGGGGGTTCTACAATGAGCAGTTCTTC.

The CDR3 nucleotides are TGTGCCAGCAGTGCGCTTGGACAGGGTGAAGCTTTCTTT. Protein product: CASSALGQGEAFF. The rearrangement joins TRBV6-6 to TRBJ1-1; the match to TRBD1 covers 8 bases. Germline trimming cut 5 bases from V and 7 bases from J; bases unmatched to any gene: 6. The CDR3 loop spans 13 amino acids. Germline lookup yields CDR1 MNHNY and CDR2 SVGAGI (reference sequence).

The V and J genes are TRBV30 and TRBJ1-5, with 9 positions matching TRBD1. The CDR3 loop spans 15 amino acids. V dropped 2 bases and J dropped 4; count of bases not matched to a gene: 6. Per germline, CDR1 GTSNPN and CDR2 SVGIG (reference sequence). CDR3 in amino acids: CAWSPGTGINQPQHF. CDR3 nucleotides: TGTGCCTGGAGTCCCGGGACAGGGATTAATCAGCCCCAGCATTTT. The full variable domain, its missing parts supplied by reference TRBV30 and TRBJ1-5, is SQTIHQWPATLVQPVGSPLSLECTVEGTSNPNLYWYRQAAGRGLQLLFYSVGIGQISSEVPQNLSASRPQDRQFILSSKKLLLSDSGFYLCAWSPGTGINQPQHFGDGTRLSIL.

This clone was observed once. The rearrangement joins TRBV4-1 to TRBJ2-5; TRBD1 matches at 9 bases. The DNA end is a closer match to TRBJ2-7, so the J assignment may be wrong. Germline loops: CDR1 MGHRA, CDR2 YSYEKL. This CDR3 has 16 amino acids. The CDR3 protein is CASSQASGQGRYEQYF. The CDR3 nucleotides read TGCGCCAGCAGCCAAGCCTCCGGACAGGGGAGGTACGAGCAGTACTTC.

V and J are TRBV6-4 and TRBJ2-1; 10 bases fit TRBD2. The CDR3 extends over 16 amino acids. CDR1 and CDR2 (germline): MRHNA, SNTAGT. Losses at the gene ends were 0 bases for V and 4 bases for J; bases not matched to a gene: 3. CDR3 region: CASSDSIAGGYNEQFF. The CDR3 DNA follows: TGTGCCAGCAGTGACTCGATAGCGGGGGGTTACAATGAGCAGTTCTTC.